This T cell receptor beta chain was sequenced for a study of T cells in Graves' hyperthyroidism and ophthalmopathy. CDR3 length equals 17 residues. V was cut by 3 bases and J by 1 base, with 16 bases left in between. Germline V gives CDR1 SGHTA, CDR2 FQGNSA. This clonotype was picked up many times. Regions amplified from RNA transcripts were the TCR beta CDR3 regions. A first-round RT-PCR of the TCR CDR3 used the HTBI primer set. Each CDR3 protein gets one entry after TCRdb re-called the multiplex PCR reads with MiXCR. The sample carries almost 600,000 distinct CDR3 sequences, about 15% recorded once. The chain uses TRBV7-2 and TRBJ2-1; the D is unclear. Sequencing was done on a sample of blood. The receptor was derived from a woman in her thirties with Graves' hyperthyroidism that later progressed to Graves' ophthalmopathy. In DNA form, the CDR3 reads TGTGCCAGCAGCTTGGCCTATGGGGTCGGATCCTACAATGAGCAGTTCTTC. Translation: CASSLAYGVGSYNEQFF.